These T cell receptor beta chains were read from a single sample in a study of response to subunit inactivated influenza vaccine. TCRdb redid the calling of the RT-PCR reads with MiXCR, one entry per CDR3 protein. This table has about 610,000 distinct CDR3 sequences, around 15% appearing once. Sequenced here: PBMCs from blood, sampled 12 days after vaccination. These receptors all come from a man between 50 and 59 years old who received an inactivated influenza vaccine. Each CDR3 is given with its conserved first and last residue. Fields, in order: D gene, clone size, J gene, V gene, CDR3 DNA, CDR3 protein. A D gene is named only where the DNA matches it firmly. The size entry is marked missing in some rows and otherwise reads once, few, many or a size class.

>-|-|TRBJ1-5|TRBV28
TGTGCCAGCACTCGGGCTGATAGCAATCAGCCCCAGCATTTT
CASTRADSNQPQHF
>TRBD1|few|TRBJ1-1|TRBV10-3
TGTGCCATCAGTGGAGGGGGCGGAGGCACTGAAGCTTTCTTT
CAISGGGGGTEAFF
>TRBD2|many|TRBJ2-7|TRBV7-2
TGTGCCAGCAGCTTAGCGCTAATCGGGGGGGGCTCCTACGAGCAGTACTTC
CASSLALIGGGSYEQYF
>TRBD1|-|TRBJ2-3|TRBV4-3
TGCGCCAGCAGCCAAGATCCAGGGACAGGGGGCAGGGATACGCAGTATTTT
CASSQDPGTGGRDTQYF
>TRBD1|-|TRBJ1-2|TRBV5-5
TGTGCCAGCAGCCTCCGGGACAGGGGCGGATATGGCTACACCTTC
CASSLRDRGGYGYTF
>-|-|TRBJ2-2|TRBV30
TGTGCCTGGACCCGGGGTTTGTTTGGGACCGGGGAGCTGTTTTTT
CAWTRGLFGTGELFF
>-|-|TRBJ2-7|TRBV28
TGTGCCACCAAGAGGGGGTCCACAGGGAGCTCCTACGAGCAGTACTTC
CATKRGSTGSSYEQYF
>TRBD2|-|TRBJ2-1|TRBV14
TGTGCCAGCAGCCGCCCCGGGACTAGCGGGAGTAATGAGCAGTTCTTC
CASSRPGTSGSNEQFF
>TRBD2|-|TRBJ2-7|TRBV15
TGTGCCACCAGCAGAGAGGCGGTGGGAGGGTCGGCTGGCGAGCAGTACTTC
CATSREAVGGSAGEQYF
>-|few|TRBJ2-2|TRBV4-3
TGCGCCAGCAGCCAAGAAGGCCCTCCGAGCACCGGGGAGCTGTTTTTT
CASSQEGPPSTGELFF
>-|-|TRBJ1-5|TRBV27
TGTGCCAGCATTATCCAGCCCCAGCATTTT
CASIIQPQHF
>TRBD2|many|TRBJ2-3|TRBV7-6
TGTGCCAGCAGCTCGGGTGTGGGCGGGAGACTCGCCGATACGCAGTATTTT
CASSSGVGGRLADTQYF
>-|few|TRBJ2-7|TRBV20-1
TGCAGTGCTAGCCTACCCCGCGGGATCGGGGAGCAGTACTTC
CSASLPRGIGEQYF
>TRBD2|-|TRBJ2-3|TRBV12-3/TRBV12-4
TGTGCCAGCAGTCCCTCGGGGGGTGCGCAGTATTTT
CASSPSGGAQYF
>TRBD2|few|TRBJ2-1|TRBV7-2
TGTGCCAGCAGCTCAAATCCCGGGACTAGCGGGGGAGAGCAGTTCTTC
CASSSNPGTSGGEQFF
>TRBD2|few|TRBJ2-1|TRBV5-8
TGTGCCAGCAGCTACTCCTCGGGACTAGCGGGAGATGAGCAGTTCTTC
CASSYSSGLAGDEQFF
>-|-|TRBJ2-1|TRBV20-1
TGCAGTGCTACCCTAGTAACCTCATACAATGAGCAGTTCTTC
CSATLVTSYNEQFF
>TRBD2|-|TRBJ2-2|TRBV29-1
TGCAGCGTCCGACTAGCGGGAGCTTCCGGGGAGCTGTTTTTT
CSVRLAGASGELFF
>-|few|TRBJ2-1|TRBV7-2
TGTGCCAGCAGCTTATCTAAAACTCCGGATGAGCAGTTCTTC
CASSLSKTPDEQFF
>TRBD1|-|TRBJ1-2|TRBV28
TGTGCCAGCAGACGACAGGGGGGTCGATATGGCTACACCTTC
CASRRQGGRYGYTF
>-|few|TRBJ2-2|TRBV6-4
TGTGCCAGCTCCCGGGACCACCCCGGGGAGCTGTTTTTT
CASSRDHPGELFF
>TRBD2|-|TRBJ2-7|TRBV20-1
TGCAGTGCAAACGCGGGTGGGGGCTCGACTAGCGGGAGCTCCTACGAGCAGTACTTC
CSANAGGGSTSGSSYEQYF
>-|few|TRBJ1-1|TRBV29-1
TGCAGCGTTGGTAGGGAAGGGAACACTGAAGCTTTCTTT
CSVGREGNTEAFF
>-|many|TRBJ2-3|TRBV3-1
TGTGCCAGCAGCACCACTAGCACAGATACGCAGTATTTT
CASSTTSTDTQYF
>-|-|TRBJ2-1|TRBV20-1
TGCAGTGCTAGAGATGTAGTATTTGGGTCCTACAATGAGCAGTTCTTC
CSARDVVFGSYNEQFF
>-|few|TRBJ2-3|TRBV27
TGTGCCAGCAGTTCCCCTTGGTCGCTTAGCACAGATACGCAGTATTTT
CASSSPWSLSTDTQYF
>-|-|TRBJ2-7|TRBV6-1
TGTGCCAGCAGGGCAGGGTTGGCCTACGAGCAGTACTTC
CASRAGLAYEQYF
>-|many|TRBJ2-1|TRBV6-5
TGTGCCAGCAGTTACTCAACTGGGGGGGCCAATGAGCAGTTCTTC
CASSYSTGGANEQFF
>-|many|TRBJ2-2|TRBV5-1
TGCGCCAGCAGCTCCGCTGCATACACCGGGGAGCTGTTTTTT
CASSSAAYTGELFF
>-|few|TRBJ1-2|TRBV11-3
TGTGCCAGCAGCTCCAGAGCGGAGGGCTACACCTTC
CASSSRAEGYTF
>TRBD2|many|TRBJ2-2|TRBV5-1
TGCGCCAGCAGCTTGGATCGGGAGGACGGGGAGCTGTTTTTT
CASSLDREDGELFF
>-|few|TRBJ2-3|TRBV20-1
TGCAGTGCTAGAGAGTGGGGGGTTGGAGGAGATACGCAGTATTTT
CSAREWGVGGDTQYF
>-|-|TRBJ2-7|TRBV5-1
TGCGCCAGCAGCCCGACATCCTTGGCCTACGAGCAGTACTTC
CASSPTSLAYEQYF
>-|once|TRBJ2-5|TRBV6-2/TRBV6-3
TGTGCCAGCGCTGCGGGACACTCGGCGGAATGGGAGACCCAGTACTTC
CASAAGHSAEWETQYF
>-|-|TRBJ2-4|TRBV10-3
TGTGCCATCAGTGTTGAAGGTAAAAACATTCAGTACTTC
CAISVEGKNIQYF
>-|-|TRBJ1-6|TRBV7-6
TGTGCCAGCAGCTCCCGGACAGTTGGGAATTCACCCCTCCACTTT
CASSSRTVGNSPLHF
>-|-|TRBJ2-1|TRBV7-2
TGTGCCAGCAGCTTAGAAGCAGGGTTAGGGAATGAGCAGTTCTTC
CASSLEAGLGNEQFF
>TRBD2|few|TRBJ2-1|TRBV5-1
TGTGCCAGCACCCCTCCGGGCCGGGGGGGCATCAGCTCCTACAATGAGCAGTTCTTC
CASTPPGRGGISSYNEQFF
>-|-|TRBJ2-1|TRBV6-2/TRBV6-3
TGTGCCAGCAGTTACCCGACCTGGGGGATAGCATCCTACAATGAGCAGTTCTTC
CASSYPTWGIASYNEQFF
>-|-|TRBJ2-3|TRBV7-6
TGTGCCAGCAGCCTGACTGAACGCGGCACAGATACGCAGTATTTT
CASSLTERGTDTQYF
>-|few|TRBJ2-3|TRBV29-1
TGCAGCGTTGAAGGCCCCACAGATACGCAGTATTTT
CSVEGPTDTQYF
>TRBD2|-|TRBJ2-6|TRBV5-6
TGTGCCAGCAGCTTGTTTTGGCGGGGGAGCTCTGGGGCCAACGTCCTGACTTTC
CASSLFWRGSSGANVLTF
>-|few|TRBJ2-5|TRBV29-1
TGCAGCGCCATACCGGGACGGAGACAAGAGACCCAGTACTTC
CSAIPGRRQETQYF
>-|few|TRBJ2-5|TRBV5-1
TGCGCCAGCAGCCGGGACGAGACCCAGTACTTC
CASSRDETQYF
>TRBD2|many|TRBJ2-3|TRBV10-3
TGTGCCATCAGAACTAGCGGGGGGTCTACAGATACGCAGTATTTT
CAIRTSGGSTDTQYF
>-|-|TRBJ2-7|TRBV6-1
TGTGCCAGCAGTACCCCCTTTGGGGGAAAGGGTGACGAGCAGTACTTC
CASSTPFGGKGDEQYF
>-|-|TRBJ1-6|TRBV5-1
TGCGCCAGCAGCTTGGCGGCGGGGCTGGATTCACCCCTCCACTTT
CASSLAAGLDSPLHF
>-|-|TRBJ1-5|TRBV6-6
TGTGCCAGCAGTAGTGGCATGACCCAGCATTTT
CASSSGMTQHF
>TRBD1|-|TRBJ1-1|TRBV5-1
TGCGCCAGCACCTTGGGGTTAGGGGGCTTTTCGGACACTGAAGCTTTCTTT
CASTLGLGGFSDTEAFF
>-|few|TRBJ1-3|TRBV12-3/TRBV12-4
TGTGCCAGCAGTTTGGGTCTGATCGGAAACACCATATATTTT
CASSLGLIGNTIYF
>-|-|TRBJ2-2|TRBV5-5
TGTGCCAGCAGCCGTGGGGACTACACCGGGGAGCTGTTTTTT
CASSRGDYTGELFF
>TRBD2|many|TRBJ2-1|TRBV11-3
TGTGCCAGCAGCTCTGGACTAGCCAGTGAGCAGTTCTTC
CASSSGLASEQFF
>-|-|TRBJ2-1|TRBV4-2
TGTGCCAGCAGCCGAGGGGGGGAGAGCTCCTACAATGAGCAGTTCTTC
CASSRGGESSYNEQFF
>TRBD1|few|TRBJ2-3|TRBV29-1
TGCAGCGTTGAAGGGGACAGGGGTGTTCCAGATACGCAGTATTTT
CSVEGDRGVPDTQYF
>-|-|TRBJ2-7|TRBV20-1
TGCAGTGCTAGAGATCCCCAGCACGAGCAGTACTTC
CSARDPQHEQYF
>TRBD1|few|TRBJ2-3|TRBV29-1
TGCAGCGTCACCGGGACAGGAAGCACAGATACGCAGTATTTT
CSVTGTGSTDTQYF
>-|many|TRBJ2-7|TRBV19
TGTGCCAGTAGTCGTAACCTTCAACACGAGCAGTACTTC
CASSRNLQHEQYF
>-|-|TRBJ2-7|TRBV7-6
TGTGCCAGCAGCTTAGAAGGCGCGTCGGCGGGATACGAGCAGTACTTC
CASSLEGASAGYEQYF
>-|-|TRBJ2-5|TRBV5-1
TGCGCCAGCGGGCAGGGGCCTCAAGAGACCCAGTACTTC
CASGQGPQETQYF